The rows below give T cell receptor beta chains drawn from one sample of a study of blood T cell repertoires in COVID-19. This table comes from immunoSEQ multiplex PCR, and its TCRdb copy is limited to in-frame clones, with some not included. The sample holds about 150,000 clones, 60% to 80% seen once. Sequencing was performed on peripheral blood. The receptor source for this set is a man aged 55-75 years who had recovered from COVID-19. The CDR3 runs from the conserved cysteine through the conserved F or W. The D gene is left open where the match is weak. The listing skips clone size in some rows; elsewhere it reads once, few, many or a size class.

J	D	V	size	CDR3	DNA
TRBJ1-3	-	TRBV29-1	-	CSVWTDRNTIYF	TGCAGCGTTTGGACAGACCGAAACACCATATATTTT
TRBJ2-2	TRBD2	TRBV28	few	CASSPWTSGGANTGELFF	TGTGCCAGCAGTCCGTGGACTAGCGGGGGCGCGAACACCGGGGAGCTGTTTTTT
TRBJ1-1	TRBD1	TRBV7-9	-	CASSSLTGDTEAFF	TGTGCCAGCAGCTCCCTGACAGGGGACACTGAAGCTTTCTTT
TRBJ1-2	TRBD1	TRBV6-5	-	CASIVRGREGYTF	TGTGCCAGCATTGTCAGGGGGCGGGAAGGCTACACCTTC
TRBJ2-1	TRBD2	TRBV3-1/TRBV3-2	-	CASSQDPPRGDPYNEQFF	TGTGCCAGCAGCCAAGATCCTCCCCGGGGGGATCCCTACAATGAGCAGTTCTTC
TRBJ1-4	-	TRBV7-9	-	CASSLASIKGVFF	TGTGCCAGCAGCTTAGCCTCCATCAAAGGGGTGTTTTTT
TRBJ2-1	-	TRBV19	-	CASSSQGGSEQFF	TGTGCCAGTAGTAGTCAGGGAGGTAGTGAGCAGTTCTTC
TRBJ1-1	-	TRBV5-1	-	CASSFGELNTEAFF	TGCGCCAGCAGCTTTGGGGAGTTGAACACTGAAGCTTTCTTT
TRBJ2-6	TRBD1	TRBV7-9	-	CASSFRGTGTGANVLTF	TGTGCCAGCAGCTTCCGCGGGACAGGGACCGGGGCCAACGTCCTGACTTTC
TRBJ1-5	-	TRBV30	-	CAWKTPGGNQPQHF	TGTGCCTGGAAAACCCCGGGTGGCAATCAGCCCCAGCATTTT
TRBJ1-2	-	TRBV12-3/TRBV12-4	-	CASSLGGGYTF	TGTGCCAGCAGCTTGGGGGGAGGCTACACCTTC
TRBJ1-2	-	TRBV3-1/TRBV3-2	-	CASSQGLRGSGYTF	TGTGCCAGCAGCCAAGGATTACGCGGGAGTGGCTACACCTTC
TRBJ1-1	-	TRBV7-9	-	CASSLGFGDTEAFF	TGTGCCAGCAGCTTAGGGTTCGGGGACACTGAAGCTTTCTTT
TRBJ1-4	-	TRBV15	-	CATSRDRGRGEKLFF	TGTGCCACCAGCAGAGATCGGGGTAGGGGGGAAAAACTGTTTTTT
TRBJ1-6	TRBD1	TRBV5-8	once	CASSFRDSLPVLHF	TGTGCCAGCAGCTTCCGGGACAGTTTACCGGTCCTCCACTTT
TRBJ2-2	-	TRBV7-3	-	CASSLPRSSGELFF	TGTGCCAGCAGCTTACCCCGGAGTTCCGGGGAGCTGTTTTTT
TRBJ2-3	TRBD1	TRBV19	-	CASSIGDRGTDTQYF	TGTGCCAGTAGTATAGGGGACAGGGGCACAGATACGCAGTATTTT
TRBJ2-7	-	TRBV5-8	-	CASRLQAPSYEQYF	TGTGCCAGCAGACTACAGGCCCCCTCCTACGAGCAGTACTTC
TRBJ2-2	-	TRBV5-1	-	CASSLAPEGNTGELFF	TGCGCCAGCAGCTTGGCGCCTGAGGGGAACACCGGGGAGCTGTTTTTT
TRBJ2-5	-	TRBV19	-	CASTQQGQETQYF	TGTGCCAGTACCCAACAGGGCCAAGAGACCCAGTACTTC
TRBJ1-4	-	TRBV27	-	CASRLRQTTNEKLFF	TGTGCCAGCAGGCTTAGACAGACAACTAATGAAAAACTGTTTTTT
TRBJ1-3	-	TRBV28	-	CASSLRPAGRNTIYF	TGTGCCAGCAGTTTAAGGCCGGCAGGGCGAAACACCATATATTTT
TRBJ2-5	-	TRBV11-3	-	CASSLGRGSETQYF	TGTGCCAGCAGCTTGGGGAGAGGATCGGAGACCCAGTACTTC
TRBJ2-5	TRBD2	TRBV9	-	CASSVGIAGMQETQYF	TGTGCCAGCAGCGTAGGGATAGCGGGGATGCAAGAGACCCAGTACTTC
TRBJ2-1	TRBD2	TRBV28	once	CASRTSGGAGGVEFF	TGTGCCAGCAGGACTAGCGGGGGGGCAGGCGGGGTTGAGTTCTTC
TRBJ2-5	-	TRBV2	-	CASILLTGTPGETQYF	TGTGCCAGCATCTTGCTAACCGGGACTCCGGGGGAGACCCAGTACTTC
TRBJ2-1	-	TRBV10-3	-	CATDDRGEQFF	TGTGCCACCGACGACCGGGGGGAGCAGTTCTTC
TRBJ1-1	TRBD1	TRBV6-1	-	CASSEEVGTGRAFF	TGTGCCAGCAGTGAAGAGGTGGGGACAGGGAGGGCTTTCTTT
TRBJ1-1	-	TRBV7-6	-	CASSGQAGRNTEAFF	TGTGCCAGCAGCGGTCAGGCAGGTAGGAACACTGAAGCTTTCTTT
TRBJ1-2	TRBD1	TRBV7-8	-	CASSPGTGNNYGYTF	TGTGCCAGCAGCCCAGGGACAGGAAATAACTATGGCTACACCTTC
TRBJ1-1	-	TRBV20-1	-	CSAKRSTEAFF	TGCAGTGCTAAGAGGTCCACTGAAGCTTTCTTT
TRBJ1-6	TRBD1	TRBV5-4	-	CASSLEGADSPLHF	TGTGCCAGCAGCCTGGAGGGGGCTGATTCACCCCTCCACTTT
TRBJ2-5	-	TRBV7-2	-	CASSLYLKTQYF	TGTGCCAGCAGCTTATATCTAAAGACCCAGTACTTC
TRBJ2-7	-	TRBV29-1	-	CSVEVAGTYEQYF	TGCAGCGTTGAGGTTGCAGGGACCTACGAGCAGTACTTC
TRBJ2-1	-	TRBV18	-	CASSARRSSYNEQFF	TGTGCCAGCTCTGCCCGTCGGTCCTCCTACAATGAGCAGTTCTTC
TRBJ2-3	-	TRBV19	-	CASREASSTDTQYF	TGTGCCAGCCGAGAGGCTAGCAGCACAGATACGCAGTATTTT
TRBJ2-7	-	TRBV5-1	-	CASSRGGDSYEQYF	TGCGCCAGCAGCAGGGGGGGGGACTCCTACGAGCAGTACTTC
TRBJ1-4	-	TRBV6-6	-	CASSYEDEKLFF	TGTGCCAGCAGTTACGAGGATGAAAAACTGTTTTTT
TRBJ1-6	TRBD1	TRBV6-5	-	CASSYYQGQGAPLHF	TGTGCCAGCAGTTATTACCAAGGACAGGGTGCACCCCTCCACTTT
TRBJ2-3	TRBD2	TRBV5-1	-	CASIWTSGSTDTQYF	TGCGCCAGCATTTGGACTAGCGGGAGCACAGATACGCAGTATTTT
TRBJ2-7	-	TRBV28	-	CASSWGRTLYEQYF	TGTGCCAGCAGCTGGGGGAGGACCCTCTACGAGCAGTACTTC
TRBJ1-2	-	TRBV7-2	few	CAIPHKGGSGFSF	TGTGCCATCCCCCATAAGGGGGGGTCTGGGTTCTCCTTC
TRBJ1-2	-	TRBV4-1	-	CASSQFGGNYGYTF	TGCGCCAGCAGCCAATTTGGGGGGAACTATGGCTACACCTTC
TRBJ2-1	TRBD2	TRBV5-1	few	CASSLVGTSGSHVLIPYNEQFF	TGCGCCAGCAGCTTGGTAGGGACTAGCGGGAGTCATGTCCTAATTCCCTACAATGAGCAGTTCTTC
TRBJ1-2	-	TRBV9	few	CASSVASQLNYGYTF	TGTGCCAGCAGCGTAGCATCACAGCTCAACTATGGCTACACCTTC
TRBJ2-5	TRBD2	TRBV2	-	CASSERPGLAEETQYF	TGTGCCAGCAGTGAAAGGCCCGGACTAGCGGAAGAGACCCAGTACTTC
TRBJ2-7	TRBD2	TRBV6-5	-	CASSYSWRGTTYEQYF	TGTGCCAGCAGTTACTCGTGGCGGGGGACTACTTACGAGCAGTACTTC
TRBJ1-2	TRBD1	TRBV7-2	-	CASSRTGGDYGYTF	TGTGCCAGCAGCAGGACAGGGGGTGACTATGGCTACACCTTC
TRBJ1-2	TRBD1	TRBV13	-	CASSNSRQGAYGYTF	TGTGCCAGCAGCAACTCCAGACAGGGTGCCTATGGCTACACCTTC
TRBJ2-1	TRBD2	TRBV14	-	CASSQFGGGLDYEQFF	TGTGCCAGCAGCCAGTTCGGGGGGGGCCTTGATTATGAGCAGTTCTTC
TRBJ1-4	-	TRBV5-4	-	CASSLLPGEKLFF	TGTGCCAGCAGCTTGTTGCCGGGTGAAAAACTGTTTTTT
TRBJ2-1	TRBD2	TRBV11-3	-	CASSGTSTYNEQFF	TGTGCCAGCTCCGGGACTAGCACTTACAATGAGCAGTTCTTC
TRBJ2-7	TRBD1	TRBV14	-	CASSQGTGYSVQYF	TGTGCCAGCAGCCAAGGGACAGGGTATTCCGTGCAGTACTTC
TRBJ1-3	-	TRBV7-2	-	CASSSQISGNTIYF	TGTGCCAGCAGCTCTCAGATTTCTGGAAACACCATATATTTT
TRBJ1-3	-	TRBV7-6	-	CASSLARGLGNTIYF	TGTGCCAGCAGCTTAGCCCGGGGTCTCGGAAACACCATATATTTT
TRBJ2-3	TRBD1	TRBV5-8	-	CASSFHGTGSTDTQYF	TGTGCCAGCAGCTTCCATGGGACAGGGAGCACAGATACGCAGTATTTT
TRBJ1-2	-	TRBV28	few	CASTPQGINYGYTF	TGTGCCAGCACTCCACAGGGAATTAACTATGGCTACACCTTC
TRBJ2-5	TRBD1	TRBV28	-	CASSKRGGILGTQYF	TGTGCCAGCAGTAAGCGAGGGGGCATACTAGGGACCCAGTACTTC
TRBJ1-2	-	TRBV3-1/TRBV3-2	-	CASSQDLVTVDGYTF	TGTGCCAGCAGCCAAGATCTTGTTACAGTCGATGGCTACACCTTC
TRBJ1-3	-	TRBV7-2	-	CASSLDSGNTIYF	TGTGCCAGCAGCTTGGACAGTGGAAACACCATATATTTT